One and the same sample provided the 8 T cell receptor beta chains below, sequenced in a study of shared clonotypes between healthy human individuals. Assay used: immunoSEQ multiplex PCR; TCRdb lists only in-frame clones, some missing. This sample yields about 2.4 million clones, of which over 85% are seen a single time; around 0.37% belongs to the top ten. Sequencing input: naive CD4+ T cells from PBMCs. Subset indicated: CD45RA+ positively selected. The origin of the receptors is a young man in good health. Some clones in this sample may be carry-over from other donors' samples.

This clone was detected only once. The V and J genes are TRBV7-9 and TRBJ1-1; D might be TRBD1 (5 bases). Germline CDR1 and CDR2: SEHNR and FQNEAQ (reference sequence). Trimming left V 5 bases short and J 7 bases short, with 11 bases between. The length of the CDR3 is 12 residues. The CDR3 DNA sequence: TGTGCCAGCAGCGGGGACGGGTTTGAAGCTTTCTTT. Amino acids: CASSGDGFEAFF.

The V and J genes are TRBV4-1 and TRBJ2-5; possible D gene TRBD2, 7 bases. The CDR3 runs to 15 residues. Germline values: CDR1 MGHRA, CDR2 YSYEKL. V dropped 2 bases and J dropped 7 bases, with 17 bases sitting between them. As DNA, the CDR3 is TGCGCCAGCAGCCAACCGGGGGGCGGCGGTAGGACCCAGTACTTC. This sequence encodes CASSQPGGGGRTQYF.

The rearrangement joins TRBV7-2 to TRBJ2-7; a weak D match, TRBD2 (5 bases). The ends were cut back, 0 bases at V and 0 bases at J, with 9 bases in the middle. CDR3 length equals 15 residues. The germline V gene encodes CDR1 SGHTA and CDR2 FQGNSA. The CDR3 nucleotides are TGTGCCAGCAGCTTAGCGCAAGGAGGCTCCTACGAGCAGTACTTC. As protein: CASSLAQGGSYEQYF.

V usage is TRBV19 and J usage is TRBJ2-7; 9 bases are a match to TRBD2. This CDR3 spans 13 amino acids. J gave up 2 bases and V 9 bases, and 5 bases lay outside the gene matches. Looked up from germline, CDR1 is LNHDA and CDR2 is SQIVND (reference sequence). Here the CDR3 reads CASLAGPAYEQYF. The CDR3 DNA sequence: TGTGCCAGCCTAGCGGGGCCCGCCTACGAGCAGTACTTC. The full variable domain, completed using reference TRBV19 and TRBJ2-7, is DGGITQSPKYLFRKEGQNVTLSCEQNLNHDAMYWYRQDPGQGLRLIYYSQIVNDFQKGDIAEGYSVSREKKESFPLTVTSAQKNPTAFYLCASLAGPAYEQYFGPGTRLTVT.

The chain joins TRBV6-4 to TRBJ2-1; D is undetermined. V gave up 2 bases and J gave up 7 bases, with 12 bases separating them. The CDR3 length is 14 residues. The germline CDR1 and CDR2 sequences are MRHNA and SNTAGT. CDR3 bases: TGTGCCAGCAGTGACCCTCGGGTCTATAATGAGCAGTTCTTC. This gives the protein CASSDPRVYNEQFF.

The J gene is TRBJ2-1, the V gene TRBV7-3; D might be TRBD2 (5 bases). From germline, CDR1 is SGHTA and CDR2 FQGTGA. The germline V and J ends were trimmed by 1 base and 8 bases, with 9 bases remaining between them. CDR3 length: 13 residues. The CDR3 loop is CASSLKEGYEQFF. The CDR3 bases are TGTGCCAGCAGCTTAAAAGAGGGCTATGAGCAGTTCTTC.

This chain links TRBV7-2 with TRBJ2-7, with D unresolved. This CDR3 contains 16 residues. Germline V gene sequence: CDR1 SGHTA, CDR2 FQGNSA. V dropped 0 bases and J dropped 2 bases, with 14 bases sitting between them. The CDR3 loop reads CASSLAGPGVAYEQYF. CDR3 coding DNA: TGTGCCAGCAGCTTAGCAGGACCTGGGGTTGCCTACGAGCAGTACTTC.

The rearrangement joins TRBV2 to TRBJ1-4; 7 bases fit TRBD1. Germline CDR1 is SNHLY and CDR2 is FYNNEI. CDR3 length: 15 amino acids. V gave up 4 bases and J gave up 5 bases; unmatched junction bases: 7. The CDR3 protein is CASSGRDRPNEKLFF. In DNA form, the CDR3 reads TGTGCCAGCAGTGGCCGGGACAGACCGAATGAAAAACTGTTTTTT. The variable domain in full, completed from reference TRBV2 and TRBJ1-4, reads EPEVTQTPSHQVTQMGQEVILRCVPISNHLYFYWYRQILGQKVEFLVSFYNNEISEKSEIFDDQFSVERPDGSNFTLKIRSTKLEDSAMYFCASSGRDRPNEKLFFGSGTQLSVL.